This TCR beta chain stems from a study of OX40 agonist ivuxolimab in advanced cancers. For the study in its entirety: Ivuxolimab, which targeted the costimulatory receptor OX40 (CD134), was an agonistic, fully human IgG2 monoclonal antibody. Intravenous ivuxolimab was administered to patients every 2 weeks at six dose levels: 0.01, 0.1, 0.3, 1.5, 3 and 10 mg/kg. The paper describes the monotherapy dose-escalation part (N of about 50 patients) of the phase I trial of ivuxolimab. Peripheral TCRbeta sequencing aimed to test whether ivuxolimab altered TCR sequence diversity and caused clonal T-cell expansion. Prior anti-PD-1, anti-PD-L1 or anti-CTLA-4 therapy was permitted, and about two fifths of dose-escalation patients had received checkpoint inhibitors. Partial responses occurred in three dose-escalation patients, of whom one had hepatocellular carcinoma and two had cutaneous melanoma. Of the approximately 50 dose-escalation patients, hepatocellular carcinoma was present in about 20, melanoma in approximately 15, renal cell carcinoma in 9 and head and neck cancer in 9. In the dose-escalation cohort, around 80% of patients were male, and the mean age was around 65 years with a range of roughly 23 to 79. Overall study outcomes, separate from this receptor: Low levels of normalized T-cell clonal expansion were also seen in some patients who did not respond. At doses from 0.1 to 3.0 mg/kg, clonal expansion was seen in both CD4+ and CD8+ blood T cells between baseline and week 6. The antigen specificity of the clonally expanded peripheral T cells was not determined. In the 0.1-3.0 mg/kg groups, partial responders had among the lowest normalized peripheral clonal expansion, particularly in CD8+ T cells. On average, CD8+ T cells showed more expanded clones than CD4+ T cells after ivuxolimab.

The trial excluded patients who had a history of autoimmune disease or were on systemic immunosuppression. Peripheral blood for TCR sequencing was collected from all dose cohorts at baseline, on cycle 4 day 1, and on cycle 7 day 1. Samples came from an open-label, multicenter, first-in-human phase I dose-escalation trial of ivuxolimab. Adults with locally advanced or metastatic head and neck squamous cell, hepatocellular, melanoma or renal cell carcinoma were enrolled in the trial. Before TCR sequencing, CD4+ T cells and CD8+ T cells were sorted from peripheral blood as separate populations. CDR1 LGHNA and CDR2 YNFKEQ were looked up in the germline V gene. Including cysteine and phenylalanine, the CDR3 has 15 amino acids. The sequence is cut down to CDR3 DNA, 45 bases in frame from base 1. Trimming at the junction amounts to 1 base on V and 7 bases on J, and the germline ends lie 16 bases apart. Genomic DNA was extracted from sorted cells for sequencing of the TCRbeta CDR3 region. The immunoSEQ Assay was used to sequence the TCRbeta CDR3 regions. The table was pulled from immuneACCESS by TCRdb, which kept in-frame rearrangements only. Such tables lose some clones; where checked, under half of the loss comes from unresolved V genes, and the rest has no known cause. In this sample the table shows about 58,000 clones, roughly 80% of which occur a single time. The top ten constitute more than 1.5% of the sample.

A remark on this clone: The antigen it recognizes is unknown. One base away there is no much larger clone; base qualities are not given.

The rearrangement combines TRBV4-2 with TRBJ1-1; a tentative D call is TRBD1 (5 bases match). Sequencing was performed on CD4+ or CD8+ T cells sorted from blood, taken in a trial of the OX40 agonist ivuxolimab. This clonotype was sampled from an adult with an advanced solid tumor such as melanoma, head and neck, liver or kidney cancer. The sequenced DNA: TGTGCCAGCAGCCAAGTCGGGGCAGAAATTTTTGAAGCTTTCTTT. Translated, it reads CASSQVGAEIFEAFF.